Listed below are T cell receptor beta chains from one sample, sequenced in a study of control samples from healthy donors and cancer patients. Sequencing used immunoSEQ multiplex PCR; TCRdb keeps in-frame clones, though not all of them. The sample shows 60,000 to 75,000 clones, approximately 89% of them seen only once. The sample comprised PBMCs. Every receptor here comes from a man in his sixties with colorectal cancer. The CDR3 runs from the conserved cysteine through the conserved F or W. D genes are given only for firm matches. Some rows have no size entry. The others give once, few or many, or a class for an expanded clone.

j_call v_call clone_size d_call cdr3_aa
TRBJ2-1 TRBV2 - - CARSGGPSYNEQFF
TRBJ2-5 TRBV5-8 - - CASSFGRGIRRGGETQYF
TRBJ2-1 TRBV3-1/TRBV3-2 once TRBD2 CASSQGSSGVDEQFF
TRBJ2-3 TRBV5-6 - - CASSRGTDSTDTQYF
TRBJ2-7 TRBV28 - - CASISERPYEQYF
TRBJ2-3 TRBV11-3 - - CASSLRNSYTDTQYF
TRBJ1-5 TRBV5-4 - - CASSPDQGREPQHF
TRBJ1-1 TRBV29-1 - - CSDSRGTEAFF
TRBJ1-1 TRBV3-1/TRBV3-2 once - CASSQDVTPNTEAFF
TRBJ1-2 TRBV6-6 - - CASTSVDYGYTF
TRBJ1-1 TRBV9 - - CASSVDNSGATEAFF
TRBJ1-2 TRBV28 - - CASSLNVYGYTF
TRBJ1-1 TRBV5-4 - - CASSLFGQNTEAFF
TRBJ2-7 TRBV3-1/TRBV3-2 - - CASSQDWGPYEQYF
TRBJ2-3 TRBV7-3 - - CASSIDISGRYTQYF
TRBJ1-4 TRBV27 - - CASSSDGKLFF
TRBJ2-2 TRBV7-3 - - CASSPRPLDQTPGELFF
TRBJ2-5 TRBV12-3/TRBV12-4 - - CAGSLLSQETQYF
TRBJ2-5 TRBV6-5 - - CASSSWPLVRTQYF
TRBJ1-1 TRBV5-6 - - CASSSRGRVAFF
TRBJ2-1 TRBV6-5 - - CASRDTGEPYNEQFF
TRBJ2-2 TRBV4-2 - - CASSQDRLNTGELFF
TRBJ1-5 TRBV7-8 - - CASSPLQGRSRNQPQHF